This TCR beta chain derives from a study of T cells in Graves' hyperthyroidism and ophthalmopathy (dated by TCRdb to about 2019). About the full investigation: Peripheral blood samples were taken at initial diagnosis, before any treatment was given. A discovery cohort of fewer than 110 patients, about 44 with Graves' ophthalmopathy and about 58 with stable Graves' hyperthyroidism, was used to find distinguishing TCR V-J signatures. Whether ophthalmopathy could be predicted prospectively was tested in an independent validation cohort made up of approximately 19 hyperthyroidism patients plus 17 patients who later progressed to ophthalmopathy. For training and testing, the 100 or so patients in the discovery cohort were randomly divided in a 7:3 ratio. Thyroid tissue and blood T-cell repertoires from six Graves' hyperthyroidism patients were also compared in the study. After sampling, hyperthyroidism patients received methimazole starting at 30 mg daily, and ophthalmopathy patients received high-dose intravenous methylprednisolone. The paper describes TCR Vbeta CDR3 sequencing of roughly 130 peripheral blood samples, made up of 43 ophthalmopathy patients, roughly 80 hyperthyroidism patients and roughly 17 progressor patients. What the research found in general, with its limitations: A 13 V-J signature model separated ophthalmopathy from stable hyperthyroidism, with 87.88% sensitivity and about 81% specificity in cross-validation and 80%/75% in testing. Blood samples also contained most of the expanded thyroid clonotypes (frequency above 0.001), which suggests that blood repertoires may reflect thyroid immune responses. Sample size was not statistically predetermined, and investigators were not blinded to group allocation. In validation, progression to ophthalmopathy was predicted by the model with 65% to 71% sensitivity and 72.22% specificity, a median of approximately 6.5 months before onset.

Turning to this clonotype: Which antigen it targets is not known. The germline gene is not matched at one end of the junction; a read error may be the cause.

CDR1 and CDR2, looked up from the germline V gene (reference sequence), are DFQATT and SNEGSKA. From its cysteine to its phenylalanine, the CDR3 spans 14 amino acids. The retained sequence is limited to the CDR3, 42 bases, with the frame set at the first base. A patient counted as having stable Graves' hyperthyroidism if no progression to ophthalmopathy occurred over 18 months of follow-up. Hyperthyroidism patients were newly diagnosed, with disease duration under 2 months, and aged 18 to 65 years. The study excluded patients with uncontrolled infections, other autoimmune diseases, pregnancy or lactation. Diagnoses were based on clinical symptoms, serum thyroxine and TRAb, thyroid ultrasound and orbital computed tomography. PBMCs were isolated from more than 9 ml of fresh peripheral blood by Ficoll-Paque density gradient centrifugation. Trizol reagent was used to extract total RNA, and RNA quality was then checked on an Agilent 2100 Bioanalyzer.

The TCR beta CDR3 regions were amplified from RNA transcripts. A first-round RT-PCR of the TCR CDR3 used the HTBI primer set with the Qiagen OneStep RT-PCR kit. Libraries were constructed in a second round of multiplex PCR, after which size selection and purification were performed. Sequencing of the libraries was done on an Illumina HiSeq2000 using paired-end 100 bp reads. Per the source publication's procedure: SOAPnuke was used to process the raw data, with reads discarded if the reads contained adapters or uncalled bases, had a mean Phred below 15, or lacked an exact constant-primer or identifier match. COPE v1.2.5 was used to merge the high-quality paired reads, and each unique nucleotide sequence was defined as a clonotype. MiTCR v1.1 was used to align clonotypes to the IMGT TRBV, TRBD and TRBJ reference segments. The analysis included only V-J combinations with a frequency above 0.0001, which together covered approximately 99% of the repertoires. A TCS score was defined as the ratio between F50 (clonal expansion) and ExV (chaos), using BLOSUM62-based TCRdist between CDR3 peptides within each V-J. Welch's t-statistics and random forest reduced roughly 530 V-J features to 13, which were used in a naive Bayes classifier (R e1071). TCRdb handled the public reads itself, with Q25 trimming in fastp and clone calling in MiXCR, and kept productive beta chains. Rows merge per CDR3 protein into single entries with the most common DNA and genes. The V and J calls, along with clone size, are taken from TCRdb and not from the paper's own processing. This sample holds about 400,000 distinct CDR3 sequences; about an eighth were observed only once. The ten largest clones represent 5.3% of the sample.

This clonotype was obtained from a woman aged 18-29 years with Graves' hyperthyroidism. Recombination linked TRBV20-1 to TRBJ1-2, and 9 junctional nucleotides match TRBD1. The source material was blood. The sequence in DNA is TGCGGTGCTAGAGGGGACAGGGTTGACTATGGCTACACCTTC. Its amino acids are CGARGDRVDYGYTF.